What follows are 32 T cell receptor beta chains derived from one specimen sequenced in a study of blood T cell repertoires in COVID-19. Profiled with immunoSEQ multiplex PCR; TCRdb holds only in-frame clones, not every one. This sample has about 130,000 clones, with almost 85% found just once. The sequenced sample consisted of peripheral blood. The receptor set was obtained from a man in his sixties with acute or convalescent COVID-19.

V gene TRBV5-1 combines with J gene TRBJ2-1, with 9 bases identical to TRBD1. The CDR3 spans 15 residues. With 4 bases clipped from V and 3 bases from J, the junction kept 5 bases outside the gene matches. Germline loops: CDR1 SGHRS, CDR2 YFSETQ. The CDR3 loop is CASSKPGQGYNEQFF. CDR3 sequence (DNA): TGCGCCAGCAGCAAACCGGGACAGGGCTACAATGAGCAGTTCTTC.

The chain couples TRBV5-1 to TRBJ1-2; D is possibly TRBD1 (6 bases). Deletions cut 0 bases from V and 5 bases from J, with 14 bases between. CDR1 and CDR2 from the germline V gene are SGHRS and YFSETQ. CDR3 size: 15 residues. CDR3 in amino acids: CASSLAASGDYGYTF. The CDR3 DNA reads as TGCGCCAGCAGCTTGGCTGCATCAGGGGATTATGGCTACACCTTC.

This clone was seen just once. The V call is TRBV21-1, the J call TRBJ1-2; the table assigns TRBD1, which was not confirmed against the DNA. TRBV21-1 constitutes a pseudogene. The CDR3 loop spans 17 amino acids. The CDR3 sequence is CASSNDDRGPDDYGYTF. CDR3 nucleotide sequence: TGTGCCAGCAGCAACGATGACAGGGGGCCGGACGACTATGGCTACACCTTC.

The rearrangement links TRBV27 to TRBJ2-5, with 8 bases lining up with TRBD1. Germline CDR1 and CDR2: MNHEY and SMNVEV (reference sequence). The CDR3 length is 14 residues. After removal of 4 bases from V and 1 base from J, the junction contained 2 bases not matched to a gene. Here the CDR3 DNA reads TGTGCCAGCAGTTCGGGACAGGTCCAAGAGACCCAGTACTTC. It specifies CASSSGQVQETQYF.

This clone was seen only once. This chain joins TRBV28 and TRBJ2-5; TRBD2 agrees at 11 bases. Germline V gene lookup returns CDR1 MDHEN and CDR2 SYDVKM. This CDR3 has 17 amino acids. J lost 3 bases, V lost 3 bases, and 9 bases had no gene match. DNA for the CDR3: TGTGCCAGCAGTTTTCCCCTTAGCGGGGGGGCTGAAGAGACCCAGTACTTC. Its translation: CASSFPLSGGAEETQYF.

This rearrangement joins TRBV12-3 or TRBV12-4 to TRBJ1-6, with TRBD1 as a possible D gene (6 bases). Trimming removed 9 bases at V and 9 bases at J, with 15 bases between. The CDR3 runs to 13 residues. CDR3 coding DNA: TGTGCCAGTACGGACAGCTCGGTTTCACCCCTCCACTTT. This translates into CASTDSSVSPLHF.

The chain combines TRBV3-1 (or the pseudogene TRBV3-2) with TRBJ2-7, with TRBD1 as a possible D gene (6 bases). V was cut by 1 base and J by 0 bases, with 10 bases left in between. CDR1 and CDR2 (germline): LGHDT, YNNKEL (reference sequence). This CDR3 is 15 amino acids long. The CDR3 sequence is CASSQGGTHSYEQYF. The CDR3 nucleotides read TGTGCCAGCAGCCAAGGTGGGACACACTCCTACGAGCAGTACTTC.

J is TRBJ2-5 and V is TRBV14; 7 nucleotides match TRBD1. The germline gives CDR1 SGHDN, CDR2 FVKESK. The V segment lost 2 bases and the J segment 5 bases; nucleotides outside the gene matches: 5. The CDR3 covers 14 residues. This CDR3 reads CASSQFRGIETQYF. As DNA, the CDR3 is TGTGCCAGCAGCCAATTCAGGGGGATTGAGACCCAGTACTTC.

This clone was picked up a small number of times. The rearrangement joins TRBV5-4 to TRBJ1-3, with 7 bases lining up with TRBD1. The germline V gene encodes CDR1 SGHNT and CDR2 YYREEE (reference sequence). The J segment lost 0 bases and the V segment lost 4 bases, leaving 7 bases of the junction unmatched. The CDR3 spans 16 residues. CDR3 coding DNA: TGTGCCAGCAGCCTACCGGCAGGGGGCTCTGGAAACACCATATATTTT. This sequence encodes CASSLPAGGSGNTIYF.

The chain has TRBV4-1 and TRBJ1-5; D is perhaps TRBD1 (5 bases). CDR1 is MGHRA, CDR2 YSYEKL, per germline. V lost 1 base, J lost 5 bases, and 12 bases lay in between. The CDR3 is made up of 15 amino acids. The CDR3 coding sequence is TGCGCCAGCAGCCAAGTACCCCAGGGTGATCAGCCCCAGCATTTT. This encodes CASSQVPQGDQPQHF.

This rearrangement joins TRBV3-1 (or the pseudogene TRBV3-2) to TRBJ2-7; 7 nucleotides agree with TRBD2. Germline trimming cut 4 bases from V and 2 bases from J; bases unmatched to any gene: 8. The germline V gene encodes CDR1 LGHDT and CDR2 YNNKEL (reference sequence). The CDR3 extends over 15 amino acids. In DNA form, the CDR3 reads TGTGCCAGCAGCCTAAAGCGGGGCCCACCCTACGAGCAGTACTTC. It codes for CASSLKRGPPYEQYF.

This sequence joins TRBV4-1 and TRBJ1-2; perhaps TRBD1 as D (6 bases). Deletions cut 0 bases from V and 5 bases from J, with 13 bases between. The CDR3 totals 15 residues. The germline V gene has CDR1 MGHRA and CDR2 YSYEKL. Here the CDR3 reads CASSQDLGTLYGYTF. The CDR3 DNA reads as TGCGCCAGCAGCCAAGATTTGGGGACACTTTATGGCTACACCTTC.

The chain carries TRBV7-2 and TRBJ2-7, with TRBD2 identical over 10 bases. This CDR3 contains 15 residues. V was pared by 5 bases and J by 0 bases, with 4 bases of the junction left unmatched. Per the germline V gene, CDR1 is SGHTA and CDR2 is FQGNSA. Here the CDR3 reads CASSLSGGSSYEQYF. CDR3 coding DNA: TGTGCCAGCAGCCTTAGCGGGGGGAGCTCCTACGAGCAGTACTTC.

The CDR3 reads CAISESRGGPDTGELFF. The CDR3 DNA is TGTGCCATCAGTGAGAGTCGTGGGGGCCCGGACACCGGGGAGCTGTTTTTT. This sequence joins TRBV10-3 and TRBJ2-2; possible D gene TRBD1, 6 bases. Germline CDR1 and CDR2: ENHRY and SYGVKD. The V end lost 2 bases, the J end lost 3 bases, and 16 bases lay between the germline ends. The CDR3 loop spans 17 amino acids.

The J gene is TRBJ2-7, the V gene TRBV29-1, with D possibly matching TRBD1 (6 bases). Trimming cost V 6 bases and J 4 bases, with 10 bases left between them. This CDR3 is built from 11 residues. Germline V CDR1 and CDR2: SQVTM, ANQGSEA. CDR3 coding DNA: TGCAGCGTCAGGGGCCCATACGAGCAGTACTTC. This encodes CSVRGPYEQYF.

This chain's CDR3 is CASSVIEDSPLHF. CDR3 nucleotides: TGTGCCAGCAGTGTAATAGAGGATTCACCCCTCCACTTT. J is TRBJ1-6 and V is TRBV6-4; D is uncertain. From germline, CDR1 is MRHNA and CDR2 SNTAGT. Trimming cost V 4 bases and J 8 bases, with 9 bases left between them. The CDR3 sequence is 13 residues long.

The rearrangement links TRBV19 to TRBJ2-1; maybe TRBD1 (6 bases). The CDR3 covers 16 residues. Trimming removed 4 bases from V and 7 bases from J, with 20 bases in between. Looked up from germline, CDR1 is LNHDA and CDR2 is SQIVND (reference sequence). The CDR3 protein is CASSRDTGLRMNEQFF. CDR3 nucleotides: TGTGCCAGTAGTAGGGACACTGGTTTGAGAATGAATGAGCAGTTCTTC. The complete variable domain, with remaining parts taken from reference TRBV19 and TRBJ2-1, reads DGGITQSPKYLFRKEGQNVTLSCEQNLNHDAMYWYRQDPGQGLRLIYYSQIVNDFQKGDIAEGYSVSREKKESFPLTVTSAQKNPTAFYLCASSRDTGLRMNEQFFGPGTRLTVL.

This chain links TRBV20-1 with TRBJ2-1; 10 bases match TRBD2. The V gene's germline CDR1 is DFQATT and CDR2 SNEGSKA (reference sequence). This CDR3 comprises 16 residues. Trimming cost V 3 bases and J 3 bases; bases outside gene matches: 8. The CDR3 DNA reads TGCAGTGCTAGTGTAATAGCGGGAGGTTACTACAATGAGCAGTTCTTC. Residues: CSASVIAGGYYNEQFF.

Turning to this clone: One end of the junction does not line up with germline, which may come from a read error. The same CDR3 is also encoded by other DNA sequences in this sample. The V call is TRBV5-1, the J call TRBJ2-2, with TRBD2 matching over 7 bases. The CDR3 totals 16 residues. Germline V lookup: CDR1 SGHRS, CDR2 YFSETQ. The CDR3 is CASSLVGRETSGELFF. Written as DNA, the CDR3 is TGCGCCAGCAGCTTGGTAGGGCGGGAGACCTCCGGGGAGCTATTTTTT.

This chain uses TRBV6-4 with TRBJ2-1, with D unclear. The CDR3 runs 15 residues. V gave up 5 bases and J gave up 0 bases, with 11 bases separating them. Germline V gene data show CDR1 as MRHNA and CDR2 as SNTAGT. DNA of the CDR3: TGTGCCAGCAGTCGAGACGACACCTCCTACAATGAGCAGTTCTTC. Its translation is CASSRDDTSYNEQFF.

This clone was observed a single time. Here the CDR3 reads CAWRRDRGSYGYTF. CDR3 sequence (DNA): TGTGCCTGGAGGAGGGACAGGGGTAGCTATGGCTACACCTTC. The chain uses TRBV30 and TRBJ1-2; TRBD1 matches 10 bases. J was trimmed by 4 bases and V by 3 bases; bases with no gene match: 5. The CDR3 is 14 amino acids. Germline CDR1 is GTSNPN and CDR2 is SVGIG (reference sequence).

CDR3 sequence: CASSYRQGGYYEQYF. As DNA, the CDR3 is TGTGCCAGCAGTTACAGACAGGGAGGCTACTACGAGCAGTACTTC. The chain is built from TRBV27 and TRBJ2-7, with D tentatively TRBD1 (7 bases). The CDR3 totals 15 residues. Deletions cut 4 bases from V and 3 bases from J, with 16 bases between. In germline, CDR1 is MNHEY, CDR2 SMNVEV (reference sequence).

CDR3 in DNA: TGTGCCAGCAGAAAGACAGGAATTAGGGGCGAGCAGTACTTC. Translated, it gives CASRKTGIRGEQYF. The V gene is TRBV6-5, the J gene TRBJ2-7, with D perhaps matching TRBD1 (6 bases). This CDR3 is built from 14 residues. The germline V and J ends were trimmed by 6 bases and 6 bases, with 18 bases remaining between them. Germline V gene sequence: CDR1 MNHEY, CDR2 SVGAGI.

The chain uses TRBV5-1 and TRBJ2-1, with a possible D match to TRBD2 (5 bases). Deletions cut 4 bases from V and 8 bases from J, with 13 bases between. CDR3 size: 13 residues. Looked up from germline, CDR1 is SGHRS and CDR2 is YFSETQ. The CDR3 sequence is CASSTTSFDEQFF. For the CDR3, the DNA is TGCGCCAGCAGCACCACTAGTTTCGATGAGCAGTTCTTC.

The rearrangement joins TRBV3-1 (or the pseudogene TRBV3-2) to TRBJ2-5; D is undetermined. V lost 6 bases and J lost 2, with 10 bases in between. CDR1 and CDR2 (germline): LGHDT, YNNKEL (reference sequence). There are 13 residues in the CDR3. CDR3 protein: CASSLLLQETQYF. CDR3 nucleotide sequence: TGTGCCAGCAGTCTACTATTACAAGAGACCCAGTACTTC.

This chain links TRBV24-1 with TRBJ2-1; 13 bases agree with TRBD2. The V gene end was trimmed by 1 base and the J gene end by 7 bases; junction bases not matched to a gene: 3. Germline CDR1 reads KGHDR; CDR2 reads SFDVKD. The CDR3 loop spans 16 amino acids. In nucleotides, the CDR3 is TGTGCCACCAGTGATTTTGGACTAGCGGGAGCAAATGAGCAGTTCTTC. Protein sequence: CATSDFGLAGANEQFF.

The chain carries TRBV5-6 and TRBJ1-5; D is possibly TRBD1 (6 bases). The germline V and J ends were trimmed by 1 base and 5 bases, with 10 bases remaining between them. This CDR3 is built from 14 residues. CDR1 is SGHDT and CDR2 is YYEEEE in the germline V gene. The CDR3 DNA is TGTGCCAGCAGCTTGCTGGGGGCTCATCAGCCCCAGCATTTT. As protein: CASSLLGAHQPQHF.

The J gene is TRBJ2-5, the V gene TRBV5-4; 7 bases match TRBD1. Per germline, CDR1 SGHNT and CDR2 YYREEE (reference sequence). J gave up 0 bases and V 4 bases, and 3 bases lay outside the gene matches. The length of the CDR3 is 14 residues. The CDR3 spells CASSPGTDQETQYF. CDR3 nucleotide sequence: TGTGCCAGCAGCCCCGGGACAGACCAAGAGACCCAGTACTTC.

With respect to this clone: The sample holds other DNA sequences that translate to the same CDR3. V usage is TRBV29-1 and J usage is TRBJ2-2, with 8 bases identical to TRBD1. The CDR3 runs to 13 residues. The germline V gene encodes CDR1 SQVTM and CDR2 ANQGSEA. The J segment lost 3 bases and the V segment lost 7 bases, leaving 4 bases of the junction unmatched. The CDR3 bases are TGCAGCGCCGACAGGGGTTACACCGGGGAGCTGTTTTTT. Translating it yields CSADRGYTGELFF.

This clone was observed a single time. The rearrangement uses TRBV7-9 and TRBJ2-7; possibly TRBD1 for D (6 bases). Germline V lookup: CDR1 SEHNR, CDR2 FQNEAQ (reference sequence). V lost 8 bases to trimming and J lost 5 bases, with 22 bases between them. The CDR3 loop spans 15 amino acids. CDR3 sequence (DNA): TGTGCCAGCGGATTACCCCCGGCAGGGGTAAACGAGCAGTACTTC. Translation gives CASGLPPAGVNEQYF. Combining the CDR3 with reference TRBV7-9 and TRBJ2-7 gives the whole variable domain DTGVSQNPRHKITKRGQNVTFRCDPISEHNRLYWYRQTLGQGPEFLTYFQNEAQLEKSRLLSDRFSAERPKGSFSTLEIQRTEQGDSAMYLCASGLPPAGVNEQYFGPGTRLTVT.

The gene calls are TRBV3-1 (or the pseudogene TRBV3-2) and TRBJ1-2, with 8 bases identical to TRBD1. Germline assignment: CDR1 LGHDT and CDR2 YNNKEL (reference sequence). This CDR3 comprises 15 residues. V dropped 4 bases and J dropped 4; count of bases not matched to a gene: 8. The CDR3 sequence is CASSPTTGTGYGYTF. The CDR3 DNA is TGTGCCAGCAGCCCGACGACAGGGACAGGCTATGGCTACACCTTC.

V is TRBV4-2 and J is TRBJ2-2; 7 bases agree with TRBD2. The CDR3 consists of 16 residues. Germline V gives CDR1 LGHNA, CDR2 YNFKEQ. The ends lost 6 bases at V and 0 bases at J; junction bases unmatched: 7. The chain's CDR3 is CASRLSTSANTGELFF. The CDR3 DNA sequence: TGTGCCAGCAGACTATCTACTAGCGCGAACACCGGGGAGCTGTTTTTT.